One and the same sample provided the 11 T cell receptor beta chains below, sequenced in a study of Ad26.COV2.S vaccination and SARS-CoV-2 variants. As for treatment: some 19 received Ad26.COV2.S at low or high dose, single or two shots; 5 received placebo; per-sample allocation not given. Repertoires come from day 63 after the first vaccine or placebo injection. Profiling relied on immunoSEQ multiplex PCR, and the TCRdb table lists in-frame clones only, not all of them. The sample has approximately 280,000 clones, more than 70% seen once. The sequencing used peripheral blood, collected in a trial of Ad26.COV2.S vaccine versus placebo. The source is a person between 18 and 60 years old who received the Ad26.COV2.S COVID-19 vaccine or a placebo.

The V gene is TRBV6-1, the J gene TRBJ1-2; no reliable D call. Germline V gene data show CDR1 as MNHNS and CDR2 as SASEGT. Between the trimmed V and J ends, which lost 2 bases and 6 bases, there was a span of 16 bases. The CDR3 is made up of 15 amino acids. CDR3 sequence: CASSESHGAFDGYTF. The CDR3 DNA reads TGTGCCAGCAGTGAATCTCACGGCGCTTTTGATGGCTACACCTTC.

The chain links TRBV9 to TRBJ2-7; 7 nucleotides agree with TRBD1. The J segment lost 0 bases and the V segment lost 3 bases, leaving 6 bases of the junction unmatched. The CDR3 contains 15 residues. CDR1 is SGDLS and CDR2 is YYNGEE in the germline V gene. CDR3 sequence reads: CASSAGQMSSYEQYF. CDR3 DNA sequence: TGTGCCAGCAGCGCGGGACAGATGAGCTCCTACGAGCAGTACTTC.

The CDR3 region is CASSLQGPNSGANVLTF. CDR3 DNA sequence: TGTGCCAGCAGCTTACAGGGTCCTAACTCTGGGGCCAACGTCCTGACTTTC. The chain employs TRBV5-4 and TRBJ2-6, with D possibly matching TRBD1 (6 bases). Germline V gene sequence: CDR1 SGHNT, CDR2 YYREEE (reference sequence). Trimming took off 2 bases at V and 0 bases at J, with 12 bases between the two ends. The CDR3 totals 17 residues.

The genes are TRBV4-1 and TRBJ2-4; perhaps TRBD2 as D (6 bases). V shed 3 bases and J shed 0 bases, with 9 bases lying between them. Germline values: CDR1 MGHRA, CDR2 YSYEKL. CDR3 length: 15 amino acids. In nucleotides, the CDR3 is TGCGCCAGCAGCCACCCGGGACTAGCCAAAAACATTCAGTACTTC. This encodes CASSHPGLAKNIQYF.

The chain combines TRBV6-5 with TRBJ2-3; 8 bases map to TRBD1. This CDR3 has 15 residues. Germline CDR1 MNHEY, CDR2 SVGAGI. The V and J ends lost 6 bases and 2 bases, in that order; junction bases with no gene match: 7. CDR3 coding DNA: TGTGCCAGCAGCCGGACAGGGATAAACACAGATACGCAGTATTTT. It specifies CASSRTGINTDTQYF.

This chain uses TRBV7-2 with TRBJ2-4; 8 positions agree with TRBD2. The CDR3 contains 15 residues. The germline V gene has CDR1 SGHTA and CDR2 FQGNSA. V shed 1 base and J 2 bases; nucleotides not matched to a gene: 1. CDR3 coding DNA: TGTGCCAGCAGCTTAGGCGGGGGGCCCAAAAACATTCAGTACTTC. Protein: CASSLGGGPKNIQYF.

The rearrangement uses TRBV18 and TRBJ1-3, with TRBD1 as a possible D gene (6 bases). Trimming took 3 bases from V and 0 from J, leaving 9 bases between them. Germline CDR1 and CDR2: KGHSH and LQKENI. This CDR3 has 15 amino acids. This CDR3 reads CASSPDSISGNTIYF. CDR3 coding DNA: TGTGCCAGCTCACCGGACAGTATCTCTGGAAACACCATATATTTT.

The rearrangement links TRBV29-1 to TRBJ2-2; weak D call: TRBD2 (6 bases). The CDR3 contains 15 residues. Germline V lookup: CDR1 SQVTM, CDR2 ANQGSEA. The CDR3 loop reads CSASAAGRNTGELFF. The CDR3 region has the DNA TGCAGTGCTAGCGCGGCAGGGAGAAACACCGGGGAGCTGTTTTTT.

The chain recombines TRBV7-2 with TRBJ2-3, with D unresolved. This CDR3 region has 14 residues. The ends were cut back, 5 bases at V and 4 bases at J, with 13 bases in the middle. The germline V gene encodes CDR1 SGHTA and CDR2 FQGNSA. CDR3 in DNA: TGTGCCAGCAGCCCAGCCCTAGTATCAGATACGCAGTATTTT. This translates into CASSPALVSDTQYF.

V gene TRBV6-4 combines with J gene TRBJ1-2; D remains ambiguous. With 8 bases removed from V and 0 bases from J, the gap between germline ends came to 16 bases. Germline V CDR1 and CDR2: MRHNA, SNTAGT. The CDR3 loop spans 15 amino acids. The CDR3 sequence: CASVTPRLSNYGYTF. The CDR3, as DNA: TGTGCCAGCGTGACCCCGAGACTATCTAACTATGGCTACACCTTC.

The chain carries TRBV10-3 and TRBJ2-3; the D is unclear. This CDR3 region has 12 residues. V gave up 2 bases and J gave up 7 bases, with 7 bases separating them. Germline values: CDR1 ENHRY, CDR2 SYGVKD. Written as DNA, the CDR3 is TGTGCCATCAGTGAGGCCGGACATACGCAGTATTTT. It translates to CAISEAGHTQYF.